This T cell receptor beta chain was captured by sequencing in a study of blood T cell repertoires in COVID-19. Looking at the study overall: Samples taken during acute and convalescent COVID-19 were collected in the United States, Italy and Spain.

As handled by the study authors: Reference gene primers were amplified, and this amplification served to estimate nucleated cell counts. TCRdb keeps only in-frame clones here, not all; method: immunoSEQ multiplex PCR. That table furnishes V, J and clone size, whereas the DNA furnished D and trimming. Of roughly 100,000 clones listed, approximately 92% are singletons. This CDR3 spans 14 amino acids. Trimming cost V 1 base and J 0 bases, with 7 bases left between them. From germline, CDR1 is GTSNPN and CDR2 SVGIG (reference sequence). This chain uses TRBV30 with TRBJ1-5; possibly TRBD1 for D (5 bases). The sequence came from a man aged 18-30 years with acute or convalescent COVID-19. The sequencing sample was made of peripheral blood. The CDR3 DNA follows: TGTGCCTGGAGTGGGGGCGGTAGCAATCAGCCCCAGCATTTT. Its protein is CAWSGGGSNQPQHF.